This T cell receptor (beta chain) emerged from a study of cytomegalovirus exposure and HLA in healthy donors. Primers included in the PCR were 60 Vbeta and 13 Jbeta primers. Measured with immunoSEQ multiplex PCR; TCRdb has only the in-frame clones, and not every one. The sample holds around 190,000 clones, less than 80% seen once. CDR1 and CDR2 from the germline V gene are SGHTA and FQGNSA. Trimming pared 5 bases from V and 8 bases from J, leaving 22 bases between. The CDR3 loop spans 16 amino acids. Sample: PBMCs. The origin of this receptor is a woman aged 25-40 years in good health and CMV-seropositive. The chain combines TRBV7-2 with TRBJ2-1; a weak D match, TRBD2 (6 bases). The CDR3 region has the DNA TGTGCCAGCAGCCCCGGCTGGAGGGGTGAATTCGATGAGCAGTTCTTC. It specifies CASSPGWRGEFDEQFF.